This TCR beta chain was obtained from a study of T cells after yellow fever vaccination. Across the whole study: Each low-cell-number fraction was prepared by means of SMART-Seq v4 Ultra Low Input.

Production of TCR cDNA was by 5'RACE template switching, which also added a universal primer site and UMIs. TCRdb processed the 5' RACE reads anew with MiXCR; each CDR3 protein has one entry. The sample has 310,000 or so distinct CDR3 sequences, approximately 7% seen once; the top ten hold around 17%. This clonotype was recorded a few times. No antigen is known for it. Study findings and constraints: CD4 and CD8 compartments shared a small share of clonotypes, likely from convergent recombination.

The length of the CDR3 is 15 residues. Germline CDR1 MNHEY, CDR2 SVGAGI. Trimming took off 0 bases at V and 2 bases at J, with 9 bases between the two ends. This specimen was PBMCs, taken about 41 days after the first yellow fever vaccination. The chain is built from TRBV6-5 and TRBJ2-3; D is unresolved. This TCR was recovered from a man aged 18-30 years who received the YFV17D yellow fever vaccine. Here the CDR3 DNA reads TGTGCCAGCAGTTACTCTTCAGGCCACACAGATACGCAGTATTTT. It is translated as CASSYSSGHTDTQYF.